The entry that follows covers one T cell receptor (beta chain) sequence. This clone was observed a handful of times. The specificity of this receptor is unknown. The sample holds no much larger clone one base away, and base qualities are not on file. In Seattle, one collaborating source enrolled patients while the infection was active and tracked those patients longitudinally over the course of disease. The collaborating institutions used their own protocols to collect whole blood in K2EDTA tubes. For TCRbeta analysis, collaborators shipped samples in one of three forms: frozen whole blood, isolated PBMCs, or DNA extracted from either of those sample types. This record comes from a study of blood T cell repertoires in COVID-19 (dated by TCRdb to the early 2020s). About the investigation overall: Samples covering the acute and convalescent phases of COVID-19 were provided by collaborators in the United States, Italy and Spain. The material from the prospective study consisted of cDNA or gDNA derived from T cells, B-cell-depleted T cells, or PBMCs. Deeply sampled blood TCRbeta repertoires from subjects exposed to, actively infected with, or recovered from COVID-19 were included in the dataset. The repertoires were made available in a free public database intended to serve as a resource for research on the immune response to SARS-CoV-2. Samples came from the ongoing ImmuneRACE study (first 160 participants) plus 1,254 subjects from 6 global collaborators. The sample metadata nearly always contained a de-identified subject ID, COVID-19 status, age in years and sex. Where available, HLA class I and class II types were obtained from metadata supplied by the sample provider rather than from assay-based typing.

The germline V gene (reference sequence) gives CDR1 as LGHDT and CDR2 as YNNKEL. The germline ends are 16 bases apart after V is trimmed by 0 bases and J by 2 bases. The CDR3 spans 17 residues, from the cysteine through the phenylalanine. The only DNA kept is the CDR3, 51 bases in frame from the first base. TCRbeta CDR3 regions were amplified from genomic DNA by means of the immunoSEQ Assay, a bias-controlled multiplex PCR. In the source study's methods: Nucleated cell counts per sample were estimated from amplification of reference gene primers within the assay. To quantify the absolute abundance of each unique TCRbeta CDR3 rearrangement, sequence reads were collapsed and filtered. For each sample, productive Simpson clonality was calculated as the square root of Simpson's diversity index over productive rearrangements. What TCRdb holds here is the immuneACCESS table cut down to in-frame rearrangements. Part of the clones is not present; checked against another copy, under half of the missing clones reflect an unresolved V gene, and the others are unexplained. That table gives V, J and clone size, and the DNA gave D and trimming. In this sample the table shows 200,000 to 300,000 clones, about nine tenths of which occur a single time. The ten largest account for 0.83% of the sample.

On the study overall, not on this receptor specifically: Clinical and demographic metadata were provided uncurated, with the amount varying by source and participant.

This TCR derives from a man younger than 40 with COVID-19, enrolled during active disease. The chain was built from TRBV3-1 (or the pseudogene TRBV3-2) and TRBJ1-2; perhaps TRBD1 is the D gene, with 5 bases matching. Sequenced input: peripheral blood. CDR3 loop: CASSQDNPSRENYGYTF. At the DNA level, the sequence is TGTGCCAGCAGCCAAGATAACCCTTCCAGGGAAAACTATGGCTACACCTTC.